Shown below are 13 T cell receptor beta chains from a single sample sequenced in a study of blood T cell repertoires in COVID-19. Generated by immunoSEQ multiplex PCR, the TCRdb table keeps only in-frame clones and is missing some. The sample consists of around 200,000 clones, 85% to 90% of them appearing once. The material sequenced was PBMCs or T cells enriched from blood (not recorded which). These receptors originate from a woman in her forties with acute COVID-19.

This rearrangement joins TRBV28 to TRBJ2-2; a weak D match, TRBD1 (5 bases). With 1 base removed from V and 6 bases from J, the gap between germline ends came to 9 bases. The length of the CDR3 is 14 residues. CDR1 MDHEN and CDR2 SYDVKM come from the germline V gene. The CDR3 loop reads CASSLFSGPGELFF. As DNA, the CDR3 is TGTGCCAGCAGTTTATTCTCAGGGCCCGGGGAGCTGTTTTTT.

DNA for the CDR3: TGTGCCAGCAGCTACGGGACAGCTAGCACAGATACGCAGTATTTT. Translating gives CASSYGTASTDTQYF. The chain carries TRBV14 and TRBJ2-3, with 7 nucleotides matching TRBD1. The CDR3 contains 15 residues. Germline loops: CDR1 SGHDN, CDR2 FVKESK. The V gene end was trimmed by 5 bases and the J gene end by 0 bases; junction bases not matched to a gene: 5.

The chain uses TRBV28 and TRBJ2-5, with a possible D match to TRBD1 (6 bases). Trimming shortened V by 6 bases and J by 2 bases, and 19 bases separated the two germline ends. Germline loops: CDR1 MDHEN, CDR2 SYDVKM. The CDR3 runs to 16 residues. The CDR3, as DNA: TGTGCCAGCAGATCCGGGACACTCGCGATTCAAGAGACCCAGTACTTC. Translated, it gives CASRSGTLAIQETQYF.

CDR3 DNA sequence: TGCGCCAGCAGCCCCGCCGAGGGGGTCTATGGCTACACCTTC. Translating gives CASSPAEGVYGYTF. V usage is TRBV4-1 and J usage is TRBJ1-2, with a weak D call TRBD1 (6 bases). The germline CDR1 and CDR2 sequences are MGHRA and YSYEKL. V lost 4 bases, J lost 4 bases, and 13 bases lay in between. CDR3 size: 14 residues.

This rearrangement joins TRBV28 to TRBJ1-1; a weak D match, TRBD1 (5 bases). The CDR3 has 13 amino acids. The germline V gene has CDR1 MDHEN and CDR2 SYDVKM. V lost 4 bases and J lost 3, with 9 bases in between. This chain's CDR3 is CASSSGVHTEAFF. The CDR3 nucleotides are TGTGCCAGCAGTTCGGGGGTACACACTGAAGCTTTCTTT. Full variable domain (outside the CDR3, taken from reference TRBV28 and TRBJ1-1): DVKVTQSSRYLVKRTGEKVFLECVQDMDHENMFWYRQDPGLGLRLIYFSYDVKMKEKGDIPEGYSVSREKKERFSLILESASTNQTSMYLCASSSGVHTEAFFGQGTRLTVV.

This chain links TRBV27 with TRBJ1-5; tentatively, D is TRBD1 (5 bases). The CDR3 length is 15 residues. V gave up 5 bases and J gave up 6 bases, with 17 bases separating them. The germline V gene encodes CDR1 MNHEY and CDR2 SMNVEV (reference sequence). CDR3 protein: CASSPGREDGQPQHF. CDR3 DNA: TGTGCCAGCAGTCCAGGCAGGGAGGACGGTCAGCCCCAGCATTTT.

CDR3 nucleotide sequence: TGTGCCAGCAGGCCTAGCGGGAGTCCCTACGAGCAGTACTTC. Translating it yields CASRPSGSPYEQYF. The J gene is TRBJ2-7, the V gene TRBV27; 10 positions match TRBD2. The CDR3 sequence is 14 residues long. With 6 bases clipped from V and 2 bases from J, the junction kept 4 bases outside the gene matches. Germline V CDR1 and CDR2: MNHEY, SMNVEV (reference sequence).

The chain uses TRBV18 and TRBJ2-3, with TRBD2 as a possible D gene (5 bases). Trimming shortened V by 3 bases and J by 2 bases, and 15 bases separated the two germline ends. CDR1 and CDR2 from the germline V gene are KGHSH and LQKENI. There are 16 residues in the CDR3. The CDR3 DNA reads TGTGCCAGCTCACCCGGTAGGACTTTCTACACAGATACGCAGTATTTT. Amino acids: CASSPGRTFYTDTQYF.

The chain employs TRBV7-6 and TRBJ2-2; D is uncertain. The V end lost 2 bases, the J end lost 4 bases, and 11 bases lay between the germline ends. Looked up from germline, CDR1 is SGHVS and CDR2 is FNYEAQ. This CDR3 comprises 15 residues. Here the CDR3 reads CASSLKASGTGELFF. The CDR3, as DNA: TGTGCCAGCAGCTTAAAAGCTTCGGGCACCGGGGAGCTGTTTTTT.

The CDR3, as DNA: TGTGCCAGCAGCCAAAGGAAACTATTCTATGGCTACACCTTC. Protein product: CASSQRKLFYGYTF. This rearrangement joins TRBV3-1 (or the pseudogene TRBV3-2) to TRBJ1-2; the D is unclear. CDR3 length: 14 amino acids. Trimming removed 2 bases at V and 4 bases at J, with 11 bases between. CDR1 is LGHDT, CDR2 YNNKEL, per germline (reference sequence).

This clone is labeled medium-sized. This CDR3 is CASSQGAENSPLHF. CDR3 DNA sequence: TGTGCCAGCAGCCAGGGGGCGGAGAATTCACCCCTCCACTTT. The rearrangement joins TRBV6-5 to TRBJ1-6; 8 bases align to TRBD1. After removal of 6 bases from V and 7 bases from J, the junction contained 5 bases not matched to a gene. Per germline, CDR1 MNHEY and CDR2 SVGAGI. The CDR3 runs to 14 residues.

The chain uses TRBV18 and TRBJ2-7; 8 positions match TRBD2. The germline V gene encodes CDR1 KGHSH and CDR2 LQKENI. V gave up 5 bases and J gave up 2 bases; unmatched junction bases: 5. The CDR3 contains 14 residues. CDR3 sequence reads: CASSKIAGTYEQYF. The CDR3 nucleotides are TGTGCCAGCTCAAAGATAGCGGGGACCTACGAGCAGTACTTC.

The V call is TRBV30, the J call TRBJ1-6; D remains unclear. V was trimmed by 6 bases and J by 7 bases, leaving 16 bases between them. Germline V gene data show CDR1 as GTSNPN and CDR2 as SVGIG (reference sequence). The CDR3 covers 14 residues. CDR3 protein: CACGGRVSNSPLHF. CDR3 sequence (DNA): TGTGCCTGCGGCGGGAGGGTGTCGAATTCACCCCTCCACTTT.